The rows below give T cell receptor beta chains drawn from one sample of a study of Graves' ophthalmopathy and Graves' hyperthyroidism. One entry per CDR3 protein, called by TCRdb with MiXCR from the multiplex PCR reads. The table lists some 200,000 distinct CDR3 sequences, under 30% of them singletons. What was sequenced was peripheral blood. These receptors came from a man over 45 with Graves' ophthalmopathy. CDR3s include the opening cysteine and the closing phenylalanine or tryptophan. Fields, in order: CDR3 protein, V gene, J gene.

CDR3 protein: CASSHGDRPDEQYF
V gene: TRBV11-2
J gene: TRBJ2-7

CDR3 protein: CASSSSPGLAVETQYF
V gene: TRBV28
J gene: TRBJ2-5

CDR3 protein: CASSSRSGLAEIYEQYF
V gene: TRBV27
J gene: TRBJ2-7

CDR3 protein: CASSFRLDQPQHF
V gene: TRBV3-1
J gene: TRBJ1-5

CDR3 protein: CASSVGTGVTEAFF
V gene: TRBV9
J gene: TRBJ1-1

CDR3 protein: CSVTGPYSGNTTYF
V gene: TRBV29-1
J gene: TRBJ1-3

CDR3 protein: CASSPRLGQETQYF
V gene: TRBV7-6
J gene: TRBJ2-5

CDR3 protein: CASSAGASYEQYF
V gene: TRBV6-9
J gene: TRBJ2-7

CDR3 protein: CASSGQGAGNTIYF
V gene: TRBV2
J gene: TRBJ1-3

CDR3 protein: CASSLRTPETQYF
V gene: TRBV28
J gene: TRBJ2-5

CDR3 protein: CASSAQFEQYF
V gene: TRBV7-9
J gene: TRBJ2-7

CDR3 protein: CASTLVDGDYNQPQHF
V gene: TRBV28
J gene: TRBJ1-5

CDR3 protein: CASSAAGTEAFF
V gene: TRBV11-2
J gene: TRBJ1-1

CDR3 protein: CASRPGTAYEQYF
V gene: TRBV6-5
J gene: TRBJ2-7

CDR3 protein: CASTLWGKQETQYF
V gene: TRBV7-2
J gene: TRBJ2-5

CDR3 protein: CASSLRLAGSYEQYF
V gene: TRBV6-6
J gene: TRBJ2-7

CDR3 protein: CASSYSRTGFGYGYTF
V gene: TRBV6-2/TRBV6-3
J gene: TRBJ1-2

CDR3 protein: CASASTALSYEQYF
V gene: TRBV6-1
J gene: TRBJ2-7

CDR3 protein: CASSNPGSGYTF
V gene: TRBV27
J gene: TRBJ1-2

CDR3 protein: CASSTNRVSQETQYF
V gene: TRBV11-2
J gene: TRBJ2-5

CDR3 protein: CASTQRYEQYF
V gene: TRBV28
J gene: TRBJ2-7

CDR3 protein: CASQPYHSPLHF
V gene: TRBV6-1
J gene: TRBJ1-6

CDR3 protein: CASSPNNEQFF
V gene: TRBV6-1
J gene: TRBJ2-1

CDR3 protein: CATSSSRGYEQYF
V gene: TRBV15
J gene: TRBJ2-7

CDR3 protein: CASSTGRVVNTEAFF
V gene: TRBV6-5
J gene: TRBJ1-1

CDR3 protein: CASSPAGTLRETQYF
V gene: TRBV6-1
J gene: TRBJ2-5

CDR3 protein: CASRPTGTGVSYEQYF
V gene: TRBV6-1
J gene: TRBJ2-7

CDR3 protein: CASSVTGEDGYTF
V gene: TRBV12-3/TRBV12-4
J gene: TRBJ1-2

CDR3 protein: CASSPPDGRETEAFF
V gene: TRBV12-3/TRBV12-4
J gene: TRBJ1-1

CDR3 protein: CAWSVGTAGANVLTF
V gene: TRBV30
J gene: TRBJ2-6

CDR3 protein: CASRQSGQGASGYTF
V gene: TRBV12-3/TRBV12-4
J gene: TRBJ1-2

CDR3 protein: CAISGGLGPEAFF
V gene: TRBV10-3
J gene: TRBJ1-1

CDR3 protein: CASSQLPGQGGLRSYEQYF
V gene: TRBV4-1
J gene: TRBJ2-7

CDR3 protein: CASLAENYNSPLHF
V gene: TRBV2
J gene: TRBJ1-6

CDR3 protein: CASQGQLSYEQYF
V gene: TRBV28
J gene: TRBJ2-7

CDR3 protein: CASSPGSWSGELFF
V gene: TRBV6-1
J gene: TRBJ2-2

CDR3 protein: CASSLLTGKETQYF
V gene: TRBV7-2
J gene: TRBJ2-5

CDR3 protein: CASSLSTGGRETQYF
V gene: TRBV28
J gene: TRBJ2-5

CDR3 protein: CASSATDSGNTIYF
V gene: TRBV9
J gene: TRBJ1-3

CDR3 protein: CASSYVQGETYGYTF
V gene: TRBV6-5
J gene: TRBJ1-2

CDR3 protein: CASRGFETQYF
V gene: TRBV28
J gene: TRBJ2-5

CDR3 protein: CASSERRRQASSPLHF
V gene: TRBV6-1
J gene: TRBJ1-6

CDR3 protein: CASSRRDRGRETQYF
V gene: TRBV6-2/TRBV6-3
J gene: TRBJ2-5

CDR3 protein: CATGAGTSGPYEQYF
V gene: TRBV24-1
J gene: TRBJ2-7

CDR3 protein: CASSSGSGQQYF
V gene: TRBV11-2
J gene: TRBJ2-7

CDR3 protein: CAWSVSRTPSSGANVLTF
V gene: TRBV30
J gene: TRBJ2-6

CDR3 protein: CASRPPGLSGELFF
V gene: TRBV7-3
J gene: TRBJ2-2

CDR3 protein: CASSPWTEQETQYF
V gene: TRBV7-9
J gene: TRBJ2-5

CDR3 protein: CASSLSNKASGSSYEQYF
V gene: TRBV11-1
J gene: TRBJ2-7

CDR3 protein: CASSLGGSLGSPLHF
V gene: TRBV12-3/TRBV12-4
J gene: TRBJ1-6

CDR3 protein: CASSRVGSFMNTEAFF
V gene: TRBV12-3/TRBV12-4
J gene: TRBJ1-1

CDR3 protein: CASSQPTSGKETQYF
V gene: TRBV7-9
J gene: TRBJ2-5